The entry below describes one T cell receptor beta chain. Trimming cost V 3 bases and J 0 bases; bases outside gene matches: 5. This CDR3 spans 15 amino acids. The germline CDR1 and CDR2 sequences are LNHDA and SQIVND (reference sequence). The data were produced by immunoSEQ multiplex PCR, yet TCRdb's version contains in-frame clones alone and is incomplete. The sample has 250,000 to 400,000 clones, approximately 90% seen once. The sample comes from a study of blood T cell repertoires in COVID-19. Across the study: Sites in the United States, Italy and Spain provided acute and convalescent COVID-19 samples. From T cells, B-cell-depleted T cells, or PBMCs came the material, which was cDNA or gDNA.

Enrolment of Seattle patients took place during active infection, and they were followed longitudinally. This receptor was taken from a woman under 40 with COVID-19, enrolled during active disease. The sequenced material came from peripheral blood. The genes are TRBV19 and TRBJ2-7, with 7 bases identical to TRBD1. The CDR3 coding sequence is TGTGCCAGTAGTATCACCGCAGGGGGCTCCTACGAGCAGTACTTC. It encodes CASSITAGGSYEQYF.